This T cell receptor beta chain was identified in a study of CD8+ T cells in alopecia areata. At the level of the study: Tofacitinib therapy took 6 to 18 months; 6 months off drug came after. The study's findings and limits: Treatment with tofacitinib significantly lowered scalp clonality and reduced expanded CD8+ clones among the top 100.

V gave up 2 bases and J gave up 3 bases, with 9 bases separating them. The germline CDR1 and CDR2 sequences are GTSNPN and SVGIG (reference sequence). The CDR3 is made up of 13 amino acids. cDNA serving as the sequencing template came from extracted, reverse transcribed RNA. Method: immunoSEQ multiplex PCR; TCRdb's copy keeps in-frame clones and lacks some. The sample holds about 150,000 clones; roughly 54% are singletons and the top ten take about a sixth. As to treatment: oral pan-JAK inhibitor, 5-10 mg twice daily. Lesional scalp punch biopsies and peripheral blood came from alopecia areata patients. Details on this clone: Its antigen remains unidentified.

This TCR was sampled from a human donor with alopecia areata. The sequenced sample was CD8+ T cells sorted from blood, obtained at week 4, from a patient treated with tofacitinib. V is TRBV30 and J is TRBJ2-3; D gene unclear. The CDR3 DNA is TGTGCCTGGAGTTACCCCGGGACAGATACGCAGTATTTT. Residues: CAWSYPGTDTQYF.